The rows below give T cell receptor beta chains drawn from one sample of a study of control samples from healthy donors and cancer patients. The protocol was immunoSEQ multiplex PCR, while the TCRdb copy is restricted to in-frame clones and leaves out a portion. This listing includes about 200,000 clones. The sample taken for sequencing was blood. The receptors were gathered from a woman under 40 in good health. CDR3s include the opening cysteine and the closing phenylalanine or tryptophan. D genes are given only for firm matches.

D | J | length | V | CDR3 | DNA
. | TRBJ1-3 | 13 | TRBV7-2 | CASSKRIGNTIYF | TGTGCCAGCAGCAAACGGATCGGAAACACCATATATTTT
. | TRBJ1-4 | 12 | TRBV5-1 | CASAATNEKLFF | TGCGCCAGCGCCGCAACTAATGAAAAACTGTTTTTT
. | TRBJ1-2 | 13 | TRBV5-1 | CASSPGQRYGYTF | TGCGCCAGCAGCCCGGGACAACGGTATGGCTACACCTTC
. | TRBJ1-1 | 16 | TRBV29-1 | CSVDSRGFGKDTEAFF | TGCAGCGTTGATTCTCGGGGGTTTGGGAAGGACACTGAAGCTTTCTTT
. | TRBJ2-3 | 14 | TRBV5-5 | CASSLQQGLDTQYF | TGTGCCAGCAGCTTGCAGCAGGGACTAGATACGCAGTATTTT
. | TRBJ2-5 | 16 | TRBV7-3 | CASSLMARGDQETQYF | TGTGCCAGCAGCTTAATGGCGCGGGGAGATCAAGAGACCCAGTACTTC
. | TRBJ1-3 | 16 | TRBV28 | CASSLSAGYSGNTIYF | TGTGCCAGCAGTTTATCGGCGGGATACTCTGGAAACACCATATATTTT
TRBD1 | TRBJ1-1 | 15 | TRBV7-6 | CASSNSRQGWTEAFF | TGTGCCAGCAGCAACTCCCGACAGGGTTGGACTGAAGCTTTCTTT
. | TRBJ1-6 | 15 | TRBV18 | CASSPRQALDSPLHF | TGTGCCAGCTCACCCAGGCAAGCCCTAGATTCACCCCTCCACTTT
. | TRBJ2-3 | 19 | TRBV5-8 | CASSPRYRLLQRRTDTQYF | TGTGCCAGCAGCCCTCGTTACAGACTCCTCCAACGTCGCACAGATACGCAGTATTTT
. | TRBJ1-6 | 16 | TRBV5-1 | CASSRTTGRANSPLHF | TGCGCCAGCAGCCGAACAACGGGCAGGGCTAATTCACCCCTCCACTTT
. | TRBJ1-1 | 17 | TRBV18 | CASSPPGDLARNTEAFF | TGTGCCAGCTCACCACCAGGGGACCTCGCAAGGAACACTGAAGCTTTCTTT
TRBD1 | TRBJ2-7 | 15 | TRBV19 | CASSLPGQKTYEQYF | TGTGCCAGTAGTTTGCCGGGACAGAAAACCTACGAGCAGTACTTC
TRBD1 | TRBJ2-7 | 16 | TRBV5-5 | CASSSPTGTGSYEQYF | TGTGCCAGCAGCTCGCCCACCGGGACAGGATCCTACGAGCAGTACTTC
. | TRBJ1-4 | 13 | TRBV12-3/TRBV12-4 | CASSYGIGEKLFF | TGTGCCAGCAGTTACGGGATCGGTGAAAAACTGTTTTTT
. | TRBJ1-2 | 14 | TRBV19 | CASNRVPPLGGYTF | TGTGCCAGTAACCGGGTCCCCCCTCTAGGAGGCTACACCTTC
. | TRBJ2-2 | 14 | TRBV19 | CASSISGDTGELFF | TGTGCCAGTAGTATTTCGGGGGACACCGGGGAGCTGTTTTTT
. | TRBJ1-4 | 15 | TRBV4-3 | CASSQAEHLNEKLFF | TGCGCCAGCAGCCAAGCGGAACATCTGAATGAAAAACTGTTTTTT
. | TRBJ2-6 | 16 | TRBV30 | CAWNRQGVSGANVLTF | TGTGCTTGGAACCGCCAGGGCGTCTCTGGGGCCAACGTCCTGACTTTC
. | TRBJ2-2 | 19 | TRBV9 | CASSGERVGGVPNTGELFF | TGTGCCAGCAGCGGGGAACGGGTAGGGGGAGTCCCGAACACCGGGGAGCTGTTTTTT
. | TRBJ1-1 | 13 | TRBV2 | CASKGGAGTEAFF | TGTGCCAGCAAGGGGGGGGCCGGCACTGAAGCTTTCTTT
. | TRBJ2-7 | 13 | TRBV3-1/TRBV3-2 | CASRQRPTYEQYF | TGTGCCAGCAGACAACGACCGACCTACGAGCAGTACTTC
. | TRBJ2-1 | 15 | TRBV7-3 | CASSLNFRGGTPQFF | TGTGCCAGCAGCTTAAATTTTAGAGGGGGGACTCCCCAGTTCTTC
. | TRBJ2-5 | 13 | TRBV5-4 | CASKSWRGETQYF | TGTGCCAGCAAATCATGGCGGGGAGAGACCCAGTACTTC
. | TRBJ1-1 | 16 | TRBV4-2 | CASSQLPSGPNTEAFF | TGTGCCAGCAGCCAACTTCCGTCGGGCCCGAACACTGAAGCTTTCTTT
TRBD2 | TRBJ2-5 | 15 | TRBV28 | CASSFPGRGQETQYF | TGTGCCAGCAGTTTTCCAGGGAGGGGCCAAGAGACCCAGTACTTC
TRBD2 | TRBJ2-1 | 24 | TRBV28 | CASSLFLKTSGGAHRILSYNEQFF | TGTGCCAGCAGTTTGTTTCTAAAGACTAGCGGGGGGGCTCACCGTATCTTATCCTACAATGAGCAGTTCTTC
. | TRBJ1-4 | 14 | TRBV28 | CASSLVTDREKLFF | TGTGCCAGCAGTTTGGTGACTGATCGGGAAAAACTGTTTTTT
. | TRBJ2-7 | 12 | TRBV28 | CASSLKTAQPYF | TGTGCCAGCAGTTTAAAAACAGCCCAACCGTACTTC
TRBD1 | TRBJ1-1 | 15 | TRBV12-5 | CASGSGQGRNTEAFF | TGTGCTAGTGGATCGGGACAGGGGCGGAACACTGAAGCTTTCTTT
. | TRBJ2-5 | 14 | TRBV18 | CASSSYAPEETQYF | TGTGCCAGCTCATCATATGCACCAGAAGAGACCCAGTACTTC
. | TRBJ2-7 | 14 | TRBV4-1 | CASSLRDRNYEQYF | TGCGCCAGCAGCCTACGAGACAGAAACTACGAGCAGTACTTC
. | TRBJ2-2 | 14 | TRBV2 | CASNDLGNTGELFF | TGTGCCAGCAACGATCTGGGGAACACCGGGGAGCTGTTTTTT
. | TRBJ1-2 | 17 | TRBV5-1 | CASSLEGTVGSNYGYTF | TGCGCCAGCAGCTTGGAGGGAACAGTAGGTTCTAACTATGGCTACACCTTC
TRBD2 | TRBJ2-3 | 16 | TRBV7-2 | CASSLIAGGRADTQYF | TGTGCCAGCAGCTTAATCGCGGGGGGGCGGGCAGATACGCAGTATTTT
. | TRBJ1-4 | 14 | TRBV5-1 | CASSLAGSGEKLFF | TGCGCCAGCAGCTTGGCAGGGTCGGGTGAAAAACTGTTTTTT
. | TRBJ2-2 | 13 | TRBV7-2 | CASSWSSTGELFF | TGTGCCAGCAGCTGGTCCTCCACCGGGGAGCTGTTTTTT
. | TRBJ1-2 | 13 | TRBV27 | CASSLWGDRGYTF | TGTGCCAGCAGTTTATGGGGAGATCGGGGCTACACCTTC
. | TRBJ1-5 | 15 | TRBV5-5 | CASSLAIGRGQPQHF | TGTGCCAGCAGCTTGGCCATCGGCAGGGGCCAGCCCCAGCATTTT
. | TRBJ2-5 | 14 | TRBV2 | CASKLGPIQETQYF | TGTGCCAGCAAACTGGGACCTATCCAAGAGACCCAGTACTTC
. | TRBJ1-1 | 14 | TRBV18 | CASSPRRENTEAFF | TGTGCCAGCTCACCACGACGGGAGAACACTGAAGCTTTCTTT
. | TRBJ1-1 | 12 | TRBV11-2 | CASSLPVPEAFF | TGTGCCAGCAGCCTCCCGGTCCCTGAAGCTTTCTTT
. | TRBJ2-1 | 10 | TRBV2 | CASSEEGQFF | TGTGCCAGCAGTGAAGAGGGGCAGTTCTTC
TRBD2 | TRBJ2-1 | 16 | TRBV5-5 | CASSLDPGLAGLGQFF | TGTGCCAGCAGCTTGGATCCGGGACTAGCGGGGCTCGGGCAGTTCTTC
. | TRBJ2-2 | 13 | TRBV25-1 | CASSDLPNGELFF | TGTGCCAGCAGTGATCTCCCCAACGGGGAGCTGTTTTTT
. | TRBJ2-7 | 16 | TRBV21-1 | CASSKVPGQGDLEQYF | TGTGCCAGCAGCAAAGTCCCGGGACAGGGAGACCTCGAGCAGTACTTC
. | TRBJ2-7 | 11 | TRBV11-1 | CASSLDYEQYF | TGTGCCAGCAGCTTAGACTACGAGCAGTACTTC
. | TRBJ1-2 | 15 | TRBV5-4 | CASSSPGLSDYGYTF | TGTGCCAGCAGCTCGCCGGGACTGTCCGACTATGGCTACACCTTC
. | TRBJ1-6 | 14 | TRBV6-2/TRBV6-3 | CASSPERASSPLHF | TGTGCCAGCAGTCCAGAGCGCGCGAGTTCACCCCTCCACTTT
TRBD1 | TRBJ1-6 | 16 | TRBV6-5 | CASSYWTGWVVSPLHF | TGTGCCAGCAGTTATTGGACAGGGTGGGTGGTTTCACCCCTCCACTTT
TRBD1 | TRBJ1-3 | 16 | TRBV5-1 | CASSSSGQGGRYTIYF | TGCGCCAGCAGCTCCTCTGGACAGGGGGGAAGATACACCATATATTTT
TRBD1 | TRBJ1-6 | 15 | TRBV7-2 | CASSPGDSRNSPLHF | TGTGCCAGCAGCCCTGGGGACAGCCGTAATTCACCCCTCCACTTT
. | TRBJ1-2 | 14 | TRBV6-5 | CASRSDGLSYGYTF | TGTGCCAGCCGGAGTGACGGGCTATCCTATGGCTACACCTTC